This TCR beta chain originates from a study of T cell responses to AZD1222 COVID-19 vaccine. Study outcomes and limitations: Spike-wide vaccine-associated CD4 TCRs dominated at 160-218 and 743-854.

Worth noting for this clone: Its antigen is still unknown.

The table came from immunoSEQ multiplex PCR; TCRdb's copy has only in-frame clones and leaves some out. The data hold around 140,000 clones, with about 92% observed a single time. J was trimmed by 6 bases and V by 3 bases; bases with no gene match: 16. Germline-derived CDR1 and CDR2 are MNHEY and SMNVEV (reference sequence). CDR3 length: 18 residues. The origin of this receptor is an adult who had recovered from COVID-19. The chain combines TRBV27 with TRBJ2-1; 8 positions match TRBD2. Sequenced here: peripheral blood, sampled after recovery from COVID-19. The DNA for the CDR3 is TGTGCCAGCAGTTTGAGGCTCGGCCTAGCGGGTTTTGGCAATGAGCAGTTCTTC. Its protein is CASSLRLGLAGFGNEQFF.